The 21 T cell receptor beta chains in this list originate from one sample, sequenced in a study of blood T cell repertoires in COVID-19. The data were produced by immunoSEQ multiplex PCR, yet TCRdb's version contains in-frame clones alone and is incomplete. The sample yields about 180,000 clones, approximately 83% seen once. Sequencing input: peripheral blood. Receptors originate from a woman aged 40 to 49 with COVID-19, enrolled during active disease.

The chain links TRBV29-1 to TRBJ1-4; D is unclear. The V gene's germline CDR1 is SQVTM and CDR2 ANQGSEA. The CDR3 loop spans 12 amino acids. Trimming took 4 bases from V and 5 from J, leaving 8 bases between them. The CDR3 DNA reads as TGCAGCGTTGTGCAGGCAAATGAAAAACTGTTTTTT. Amino acid sequence: CSVVQANEKLFF.

This clone was counted once. This chain uses TRBV5-1 with TRBJ2-2; 8 positions match TRBD2. This CDR3 region has 15 residues. J gave up 4 bases and V 7 bases, and 9 bases lay outside the gene matches. CDR1 and CDR2 from the germline V gene are SGHRS and YFSETQ. CDR3 nucleotide sequence: TGCGCCAGCTACACCCACAGCGGGGGCACCGGGGAGCTGTTTTTT. Amino acid sequence: CASYTHSGGTGELFF.

The chain is built from TRBV6-5 and TRBJ1-6; D unclear. Germline CDR1 is MNHEY and CDR2 is SVGAGI. Between the trimmed V and J ends, which lost 0 bases and 11 bases, there was a span of 11 bases. The CDR3 is 14 residues long. The CDR3 loop is CASSYSIGIPPLHF. The CDR3 DNA follows: TGTGCCAGCAGTTACTCGATCGGGATTCCACCCCTCCACTTT.

V gene TRBV11-3 combines with J gene TRBJ2-7; perhaps TRBD2 as D (7 bases). V lost 4 bases and J 6 bases, leaving 10 bases between the germline ends. Per germline, CDR1 SGHNT and CDR2 YENEEA. The CDR3 is made up of 12 amino acids. CDR3 sequence: CASSSGGAEQYF. The CDR3 coding sequence is TGTGCCAGCAGCTCTGGGGGGGCCGAGCAGTACTTC.

This clone occurred a few times. The rearrangement uses TRBV25-1 and TRBJ1-2, with D tentatively TRBD1 (6 bases). CDR1 and CDR2 (germline): MGHDK, SYGVNS. The V end lost 1 base, the J end lost 4 bases, and 16 bases lay between the germline ends. There are 16 residues in the CDR3. CDR3 protein: CASSEFALDRSYGYTF. The CDR3 DNA follows: TGTGCCAGCAGTGAATTCGCCCTTGACAGGTCCTATGGCTACACCTTC.

This sequence joins TRBV12-2 and TRBJ2-6; the table's TRBD1 call for D was not verified on the DNA. TRBV12-2 is designated a pseudogene. This CDR3 is built from 18 residues. The CDR3 here is CASRLPDRTRSGANVLTF. CDR3 sequence (DNA): TGTGCAAGTCGCTTACCGGACAGGACCCGCTCTGGGGCCAACGTCCTGACTTTC.

The chain recombines TRBV19 with TRBJ1-3, with D unresolved. The CDR3 runs 12 residues. The V end lost 6 bases, the J end lost 4 bases, and 7 bases lay between the germline ends. Germline loops: CDR1 LNHDA, CDR2 SQIVND (reference sequence). CDR3 sequence: CASSVLGNTIYF. CDR3 nucleotide sequence: TGTGCCAGTAGCGTACTCGGAAACACCATATATTTT. The full variable domain, completed using reference TRBV19 and TRBJ1-3, is DGGITQSPKYLFRKEGQNVTLSCEQNLNHDAMYWYRQDPGQGLRLIYYSQIVNDFQKGDIAEGYSVSREKKESFPLTVTSAQKNPTAFYLCASSVLGNTIYFGEGSWLTVV.

This rearrangement joins TRBV19 to TRBJ1-2, with unresolved D. Trimming stripped 5 bases from V and 4 bases from J, with 11 bases between. CDR3 length equals 13 residues. Germline V CDR1 and CDR2: LNHDA, SQIVND (reference sequence). The CDR3 DNA is TGTGCCAGTAGTCTCGCCCAGGCCTATGGCTACACCTTC. It encodes CASSLAQAYGYTF. Using reference TRBV19 and TRBJ1-2 for the parts outside the CDR3, the full variable domain is DGGITQSPKYLFRKEGQNVTLSCEQNLNHDAMYWYRQDPGQGLRLIYYSQIVNDFQKGDIAEGYSVSREKKESFPLTVTSAQKNPTAFYLCASSLAQAYGYTFGSGTRLTVV.

CDR3 DNA: TGCAGCGCCCCCACAGCGAACACTGAAGCTTTCTTT. Translated, it gives CSAPTANTEAFF. This chain joins TRBV29-1 and TRBJ1-1, with D uncertain. CDR1 SQVTM and CDR2 ANQGSEA come from the germline V gene. The ends were cut back, 7 bases at V and 1 base at J, with 10 bases in the middle. The CDR3 contains 12 residues.

CDR3 DNA sequence: TGTGCCATCAGTGAGAAAGAGACAGTATATGGAAACACCATATATTTT. Translating gives CAISEKETVYGNTIYF. This chain joins TRBV10-3 and TRBJ1-3, with D perhaps matching TRBD1 (5 bases). The CDR3 loop spans 16 amino acids. The V and J ends lost 2 bases and 3 bases respectively, with 14 bases between them. Germline V CDR1 and CDR2: ENHRY, SYGVKD.

This clone was seen a handful of times. At one of its ends the junction is not consistent with the germline gene, which may arise from a read error. The CDR3 protein is CASRSGTGVYTGELFF. The CDR3 DNA reads as TGTGCTAGCAGGTCCGGGACAGGGGTTTACACCGGGGAGCTGTTTTTT. The chain employs TRBV7-7 and TRBJ2-2; 10 nucleotides line up with TRBD1. The CDR3 is made up of 16 amino acids. In germline, CDR1 is SSHAT, CDR2 FNYEAQ (reference sequence).

The rearrangement links TRBV6-6 to TRBJ2-1; the D is unclear. The germline V gene encodes CDR1 MNHNY and CDR2 SVGAGI (reference sequence). Trimming removed 8 bases at V and 2 bases at J, with 4 bases between. This CDR3 is 11 amino acids long. The CDR3 DNA follows: TGTGCCAGCGGCCCCTACAATGAGCAGTTCTTC. Encoded protein: CASGPYNEQFF.

CDR3 protein: CASTQDRLSNQPQHF. The CDR3 coding sequence is TGTGCCAGCACTCAAGACAGACTTAGCAATCAGCCCCAGCATTTT. The chain joins TRBV2 to TRBJ1-5; perhaps TRBD1 as D (5 bases). Germline lookup yields CDR1 SNHLY and CDR2 FYNNEI. Trimming removed 7 bases from V and 0 bases from J, with 13 bases in between. The CDR3 spans 15 residues.

As DNA, the CDR3 is TGCGCCAGCAGGGACAGGGAGAATGAGCAGTTCTTC. The encoded protein is CASRDRENEQFF. V gene TRBV10-1 combines with J gene TRBJ2-1, with 8 bases aligning to TRBD1. V trimming: 6 bases; J trimming: 7 bases; junction bases outside the gene matches: 2. The CDR3 sequence is 12 residues long. Germline V gene sequence: CDR1 WNHNN, CDR2 SYGVQD (reference sequence).

The chain uses TRBV5-6 and TRBJ2-3; weak D call: TRBD2 (5 bases). Trimming stripped 1 base from V and 5 bases from J, with 14 bases between. The germline gives CDR1 SGHDT, CDR2 YYEEEE. The CDR3 is 15 amino acids. As DNA, the CDR3 is TGTGCCAGCAGCTTGCCCCCCCGGAGCGGAGATACGCAGTATTTT. It is translated as CASSLPPRSGDTQYF. The full variable domain, completed using reference TRBV5-6 and TRBJ2-3, is DAGVTQSPTHLIKTRGQQVTLRCSPKSGHDTVSWYQQALGQGPQFIFQYYEEEERQRGNFPDRFSGHQFPNYSSELNVNALLLGDSALYLCASSLPPRSGDTQYFGPGTRLTVL.

This sequence joins TRBV7-7 and TRBJ1-4, with 8 bases fitting TRBD1. CDR3 size: 16 residues. Losses at the gene ends were 2 bases for V and 4 bases for J; bases not matched to a gene: 6. The V gene's germline CDR1 is SSHAT and CDR2 FNYEAQ (reference sequence). The CDR3 nucleotides are TGTGCCAGCAGCTTAACGCAGGGGGCGGTTAATGAAAAACTGTTTTTT. It translates to CASSLTQGAVNEKLFF. Full variable domain (rest looked up from reference TRBV7-7 and TRBJ1-4): GAGVSQSPRYKVTKRGQDVTLRCDPISSHATLYWYQQALGQGPEFLTYFNYEAQPDKSGLPSDRFSAERPEGSISTLTIQRTEQRDSAMYRCASSLTQGAVNEKLFFGSGTQLSVL.

The V call is TRBV7-9, the J call TRBJ2-5; 7 nucleotides match TRBD2. CDR1 and CDR2 (germline): SEHNR, FQNEAQ (reference sequence). The CDR3 totals 16 residues. J gave up 5 bases and V 5 bases, and 14 bases lay outside the gene matches. The CDR3 reads CASSLPAGGYMETQYF. The CDR3 nucleotides are TGTGCCAGCAGCCTCCCCGCCGGGGGGTACATGGAGACCCAGTACTTC.

V gene TRBV2 combines with J gene TRBJ1-4, with D tentatively TRBD1 (6 bases). Germline V gives CDR1 SNHLY, CDR2 FYNNEI. The CDR3 has 14 amino acids. V dropped 6 bases and J dropped 4 bases, with 12 bases sitting between them. The CDR3 DNA follows: TGTGCCAGCAGGATTGGACAGTTTAATGAAAAACTGTTTTTT. It is translated as CASRIGQFNEKLFF. Based on the CDR3 plus reference TRBV2 and TRBJ1-4, the full variable domain is EPEVTQTPSHQVTQMGQEVILRCVPISNHLYFYWYRQILGQKVEFLVSFYNNEISEKSEIFDDQFSVERPDGSNFTLKIRSTKLEDSAMYFCASRIGQFNEKLFFGSGTQLSVL.

The chain has TRBV12-3 or TRBV12-4 and TRBJ2-7, with D unclear. V shed 1 base and J shed 3 bases, with 4 bases lying between them. The CDR3 sequence is 12 residues long. The CDR3 region has the DNA TGTGCCAGCAGTTTAGGGAGCTACGAGCAGTACTTC. Its protein product is CASSLGSYEQYF.

The gene calls are TRBV9 and TRBJ2-1; 7 positions agree with TRBD2. Trimming took 5 bases from V and 6 from J; bases not matched to a gene: 11. The germline CDR1 and CDR2 sequences are SGDLS and YYNGEE. This CDR3 comprises 15 residues. The CDR3 DNA sequence: TGTGCCAGCAGTACGTGGACTAGTGGGGCCAATGAGCAGTTCTTC. Protein: CASSTWTSGANEQFF.

J is TRBJ1-2 and V is TRBV19; D possibly corresponds to TRBD1 (5 bases). This CDR3 has 15 residues. Trimming shortened V by 1 base and J by 4 bases, and 13 bases separated the two germline ends. Germline-derived CDR1 and CDR2 are LNHDA and SQIVND (reference sequence). CDR3 nucleotide sequence: TGTGCCAGTAGTATAGGGTCAGGGCCTTTCTATGGCTACACCTTC. Its protein product is CASSIGSGPFYGYTF.